This T cell receptor beta chain is drawn from a study of control samples from healthy donors and cancer patients. The repertoire was sequenced with immunoSEQ multiplex PCR; TCRdb's copy has only in-frame clones and lacks some. Counted here are roughly 200,000 clones, approximately 95% occurring once; the ten biggest clones make up roughly 1.6%. The CDR3 is 16 residues long. With 1 base removed from V and 0 bases from J, the gap between germline ends came to 10 bases. The V gene's germline CDR1 is MNHNS and CDR2 SASEGT. This clone appeared a few times. This TCR was recovered from a man aged 18 to 35 in good health. The rearrangement links TRBV6-1 to TRBJ1-5; maybe TRBD1 (5 bases). Source material: blood. The CDR3, as DNA: TGTGCCAGCAGTGAAGTTCCGGGGCATAGCAATCAGCCCCAGCATTTT. Translating it yields CASSEVPGHSNQPQHF.